This T cell receptor beta chain derives from a study of monozygotic twins with inflammatory bowel disease. This CDR3 is 14 amino acids long. CDR1 and CDR2 (germline): DFQATT, SNEGSKA (reference sequence). The quantity of total RNA per TCR library was around 3,600 ng. Template switching added UMIs carrying a 6-nucleotide sample barcode. TCRdb re-called the 5' RACE reads and gives one entry per CDR3 protein, without DNA. The sample table includes a few hundred thousand distinct CDR3 sequences. V usage is TRBV20-1 and J usage is TRBJ1-6; the TCRdb call, TRBD1, lacks DNA for checking. Sample: blood. The clonotype comes from a human donor with ulcerative colitis or Crohn's disease, or a healthy co-twin of an affected twin (not recorded which). This chain's CDR3 is CSANDRGRDSPLHF.